The 25 T cell receptor beta chains presented below share a single source sample, sequenced in a study of T cells in Graves' hyperthyroidism and ophthalmopathy. Amplified TCR beta CDR3 regions derived from RNA transcripts. The TCR CDR3 first-round RT-PCR relied on the HTBI primer set. TCRdb re-called the multiplex PCR reads with MiXCR, one entry per CDR3 protein. This sample has roughly 500,000 distinct CDR3 sequences, with about 14% found just once. Input material: blood. The receptors derive from a young woman with Graves' hyperthyroidism that later progressed to Graves' ophthalmopathy.

Points on this clonotype: Germline and junction disagree at one end, which may indicate a read error. V is TRBV19 and J is TRBJ1-1; D might be TRBD1 (5 bases). Looked up from germline, CDR1 is LNHDA and CDR2 is SQIVND (reference sequence). CDR3 size: 13 residues. The CDR3 nucleotides read TGTACCAGTTGGGGACCGATGAACACTGAAGCTTTCTTT. Translation gives CTSWGPMNTEAFF.

This clonotype came up many times. This chain links TRBV7-3 with TRBJ2-3; 7 bases map to TRBD1. The CDR3 runs 14 residues. Germline CDR1 and CDR2: SGHTA and FQGTGA. V dropped 8 bases and J dropped 3; count of bases not matched to a gene: 8. The CDR3 sequence is CASAPGQITDTQYF. In nucleotides, the CDR3 is TGTGCCAGCGCGCCGGGACAGATAACAGATACGCAGTATTTT.

In this sample, this clonotype turned up a few times. The chain couples TRBV27 to TRBJ2-7, with D possibly matching TRBD2 (6 bases). V was shortened by 8 bases and J by 9 bases, with 11 bases between the two germline ends. Germline assignment: CDR1 MNHEY and CDR2 SMNVEV (reference sequence). The CDR3 covers 10 residues. CDR3 sequence: CASGAGGQYF. In DNA, the CDR3 is TGTGCCAGCGGGGCCGGGGGGCAGTACTTC.

In this sample, this clonotype turned up many times. The chain combines TRBV6-1 with TRBJ1-5; TRBD1 matches at 9 bases. Looked up from germline, CDR1 is MNHNS and CDR2 is SASEGT. J was trimmed by 3 bases and V by 4 bases; bases with no gene match: 1. This CDR3 is built from 14 residues. The CDR3 region is CASSGTGDNQPQHF. For the CDR3, the DNA is TGTGCCAGCAGTGGGACAGGGGACAATCAGCCCCAGCATTTT.

Concerning this clonotype itself: With a much larger clone just one base away, this may be a read error. The chain combines TRBV7-2 with TRBJ1-6; 7 positions agree with TRBD1. Germline CDR1 and CDR2: SGHTA and FQGNSA. This CDR3 region has 16 residues. CDR3 residues: CASGFRGAGGNSPLHF. CDR3 sequence (DNA): TGTGCCAGCGGCTTCAGAGGGGCAGGGGGGAATTCACCCCTCCACTTT.

The J gene is TRBJ1-2, the V gene TRBV27; TRBD1 aligns across 7 bases. The V and J ends lost 6 bases and 1 base, in that order; junction bases with no gene match: 8. This CDR3 has 15 amino acids. From germline, CDR1 is MNHEY and CDR2 SMNVEV (reference sequence). The DNA for the CDR3 is TGTGCCAGCAGAGCAACAGGGGCCGTTAACTATGGCTACACCTTC. Protein product: CASRATGAVNYGYTF.

The rearrangement joins TRBV7-9 to TRBJ2-3; D ambiguous. The CDR3 is 16 residues long. Germline loops: CDR1 SEHNR, CDR2 FQNEAQ (reference sequence). V lost 0 bases and J lost 0, with 10 bases in between. CDR3 loop: CASSLAVVGSTDTQYF. The CDR3 coding sequence is TGTGCCAGCAGCTTAGCCGTAGTGGGGAGCACAGATACGCAGTATTTT.

V gene TRBV29-1 combines with J gene TRBJ2-1; D assignment may be TRBD1 or TRBD2 (5 bases each). Looked up from germline, CDR1 is SQVTM and CDR2 is ANQGSEA. CDR3 length equals 13 residues. V dropped 4 bases and J dropped 5 bases, with 12 bases sitting between them. The CDR3 here is CSVARDVNNEQFF. CDR3 coding DNA: TGCAGCGTTGCCAGGGACGTAAACAATGAGCAGTTCTTC.

This clonotype came up many times. This chain joins TRBV27 and TRBJ1-1, with 8 bases matching TRBD1. Germline V gives CDR1 MNHEY, CDR2 SMNVEV (reference sequence). The CDR3 runs to 15 residues. With V trimmed by 5 bases and J by 0 bases, 5 bases remained unmatched. DNA for the CDR3: TGTGCCAGCAGTCCCGGACAGGGAATGAACACTGAAGCTTTCTTT. Translation gives CASSPGQGMNTEAFF.

This clonotype was observed at least ten times. J is TRBJ2-5 and V is TRBV27; D is perhaps TRBD1 or TRBD2 (5 bases each). The germline gives CDR1 MNHEY, CDR2 SMNVEV (reference sequence). With 8 bases removed from V and 5 bases from J, the gap between germline ends came to 21 bases. CDR3 length: 15 residues. CDR3 protein: CASGPGTANGETQYF. CDR3 sequence (DNA): TGTGCCAGCGGGCCGGGGACGGCGAATGGGGAGACCCAGTACTTC.

This clonotype was found many times. J is TRBJ2-6 and V is TRBV28; 8 nucleotides align to TRBD1. Trimming removed 5 bases from V and 0 bases from J; junction bases left unmatched: 12. Germline V gene sequence: CDR1 MDHEN, CDR2 SYDVKM. CDR3 length equals 19 residues. CDR3 in amino acids: CASSPRTGIKSSGANVLTF. The CDR3, as DNA: TGTGCCAGCAGTCCCCGGACAGGGATAAAGAGCTCTGGGGCCAACGTCCTGACTTTC.

This clonotype was seen many times. CDR3 DNA: TGTGCCAGCAGTTCCCTGGGGTTCACTGAAGCTTTCTTT. Translation: CASSSLGFTEAFF. This chain joins TRBV6-1 and TRBJ1-1; D is undetermined. V was shortened by 5 bases and J by 4 bases, with 11 bases between the two germline ends. The germline gives CDR1 MNHNS, CDR2 SASEGT. CDR3 length: 13 residues.

The table lists this clonotype with many counts. This rearrangement joins TRBV28 to TRBJ1-1; no clear D gene. The CDR3 runs to 16 residues. V shed 7 bases and J shed 4 bases, with 22 bases lying between them. CDR1 MDHEN and CDR2 SYDVKM come from the germline V gene. DNA of the CDR3: TGTGCCAGCAAGAGTCTATTACAAGTTAGATCCACTGAAGCTTTCTTT. Amino acids: CASKSLLQVRSTEAFF.

At least ten counts were recorded for this clonotype. The chain has TRBV20-1 and TRBJ2-4, with 13 bases lining up with TRBD2. CDR1 DFQATT and CDR2 SNEGSKA come from the germline V gene (reference sequence). The CDR3 is 16 amino acids. The trim removed 6 bases at V and 3 bases at J, leaving 8 bases unmatched. The CDR3 reads CSATGTSGNDKNIQYF. The CDR3 region has the DNA TGCAGTGCAACCGGGACTAGCGGGAATGACAAAAACATTCAGTACTTC.

This clonotype came up many times. CDR3 in amino acids: CASSPNFGTGNTIYF. The CDR3 coding sequence is TGTGCCAGCTCACCAAATTTTGGAACTGGAAACACCATATATTTT. The chain couples TRBV18 to TRBJ1-3, with D hard to call. The CDR3 covers 15 residues. V was shortened by 2 bases and J by 2 bases, with 10 bases between the two germline ends. Germline V lookup: CDR1 KGHSH, CDR2 LQKENI.

The sample holds many counts of this clonotype. The chain employs TRBV7-2 and TRBJ1-4, with D possibly being TRBD1 (6 bases). Trimming took 0 bases from V and 8 from J, leaving 10 bases between them. Germline assignment: CDR1 SGHTA and CDR2 FQGNSA. The CDR3 runs 14 residues. CDR3: CASSLALGGEKLFF. The CDR3 DNA reads TGTGCCAGCAGCTTAGCGCTAGGGGGGGAAAAACTGTTTTTT.

Note on this clonotype: This sequence may be a read error, since a much larger clone differs from it by one base. The V call is TRBV28, the J call TRBJ2-1; TRBD2 might be the D (6 bases). Germline CDR1 reads MDHEN; CDR2 reads SYDVKM. This CDR3 contains 13 residues. The V gene lost 7 bases and the J gene lost 4 bases, with 11 bases spanning the gap. The CDR3 region has the DNA TGTGCCAGCACGCTAGCGTGGTACAATGAGCAGTTCTTC. Encoded protein: CASTLAWYNEQFF.

This chain uses TRBV7-2 with TRBJ1-4; TRBD1 might be the D (6 bases). This CDR3 is built from 17 residues. Trimming left V 2 bases short and J 6 bases short, with 19 bases between. CDR1 is SGHTA, CDR2 FQGNSA, per germline. CDR3 in DNA: TGTGCCAGCAGCTTATTGGGGGGGCCAGGGGAGGATGAAAAACTGTTTTTT. This codes for CASSLLGGPGEDEKLFF.

Ten or more counts support this clonotype. The chain combines TRBV29-1 with TRBJ1-4, with D maybe TRBD1 (6 bases). CDR1 is SQVTM, CDR2 ANQGSEA, per germline. CDR3 length: 16 amino acids. Trimming stripped 1 base from V and 0 bases from J, with 12 bases between. CDR3 protein: CSVEGGADATNEKLFF. DNA of the CDR3: TGCAGCGTTGAAGGGGGGGCAGACGCAACTAATGAAAAACTGTTTTTT.

This clonotype was observed at least ten times. This CDR3 is CSVLTSASYNEQFF. CDR3 coding DNA: TGCAGCGTCTTGACTAGCGCCTCCTACAATGAGCAGTTCTTC. The chain uses TRBV29-1 and TRBJ2-1; 8 bases agree with TRBD2. This CDR3 has 14 residues. Germline V gene lookup returns CDR1 SQVTM and CDR2 ANQGSEA. Germline trimming cut 6 bases from V and 0 bases from J; bases unmatched to any gene: 4.

V usage is TRBV5-1 and J usage is TRBJ1-2; no clear D. Trimming took off 3 bases at V and 3 bases at J, with 15 bases between the two ends. The CDR3 runs 15 residues. From germline, CDR1 is SGHRS and CDR2 YFSETQ. CDR3 loop: CASSSSGPEDYGYTF. The CDR3 nucleotides are TGCGCCAGCAGCTCGTCTGGCCCTGAGGACTATGGCTACACCTTC.

This clonotype was counted many times. The chain joins TRBV7-8 to TRBJ1-2; no definite D call. There are 15 residues in the CDR3. Germline values: CDR1 SGHVS, CDR2 FQNEAQ. Trimming cost V 7 bases and J 4 bases, with 19 bases left between them. CDR3: CASTDPEGTGYGYTF. CDR3 nucleotides: TGTGCCAGCACCGACCCTGAAGGAACCGGCTATGGCTACACCTTC.

The chain uses TRBV27 and TRBJ1-1, with D possibly matching TRBD1 (6 bases). CDR3 length equals 11 residues. Germline-derived CDR1 and CDR2 are MNHEY and SMNVEV (reference sequence). The V end lost 6 bases, the J end lost 11 bases, and 13 bases lay between the germline ends. The CDR3 DNA sequence: TGTGCCAGCAGCTCACAGGGTCCGGCTTTCTTT. Its protein product is CASSSQGPAFF.

Remarks on this clonotype: A read error is possible here, since a much larger clone lies one base away. The genes are TRBV20-1 and TRBJ1-4, with TRBD1 matching over 7 bases. V lost 1 base and J lost 8; bases outside the gene matches: 7. The CDR3 spans 14 residues. Germline lookup yields CDR1 DFQATT and CDR2 SNEGSKA (reference sequence). The CDR3 region has the DNA TGCAGTGCTAGAGTTCCGTACAGGGGCGAAAAACTGTTTTTT. This encodes CSARVPYRGEKLFF.

The chain's CDR3 is CASSQDSGGSSNSPLHF. In nucleotides, the CDR3 is TGTGCCAGCAGCCAAGATTCCGGGGGTTCTTCGAATTCACCCCTCCACTTT. The rearrangement joins TRBV3-1 to TRBJ1-6, with a possible D match to TRBD1 (5 bases). Between the trimmed V and J ends, which lost 0 bases and 7 bases, there was a span of 16 bases. The length of the CDR3 is 17 residues. Germline V lookup: CDR1 LGHDT, CDR2 YNNKEL (reference sequence).